This note documents a single T cell receptor beta chain sequence. Its antigen is unidentified. The data were taken from a study of circulating and synovial CD4+ cells in juvenile arthritis. Measured with immunoSEQ multiplex PCR; TCRdb has only the in-frame clones, and not every one. The table shows about 33,000 clones, with nearly 95% occurring only once. Broader study findings: T cell genome counts differed by at least an order of magnitude between CPL and CD4 samples. Compared with bulk blood, circulating pathogenic-like lymphocytes shared substantially more CDR3 sequences with synovial T cells.

The ends were cut back, 8 bases at V and 5 bases at J, with 14 bases in the middle. In germline, CDR1 is SGHTA, CDR2 FQGNSA. The CDR3 is 13 amino acids. This chain links TRBV7-2 with TRBJ2-3; no definite D call. The source of this sequence is a human donor with juvenile idiopathic arthritis. Input material: CD4+ T cells from blood. The CDR3 coding sequence is TGTGCCAGCCTTAACCAGGTGGGAGATACGCAGTATTTT. It codes for CASLNQVGDTQYF.